Shown below are 2 T cell receptor beta chains from a single sample sequenced in a study of cytomegalovirus exposure and HLA in healthy donors. The PCR was carried out with 60 Vbeta primers and 13 Jbeta primers. TCRdb keeps only in-frame clones here, not all; method: immunoSEQ multiplex PCR. The sample lists 100,000 to 150,000 clones; 60% to 85% were seen once. Material: PBMCs. The receptors come from a man aged 50-59 years in good health and CMV-seronegative.

The chain joins TRBV15 to TRBJ2-5; the match to TRBD1 covers 9 bases. The CDR3 spans 14 residues. Germline V lookup: CDR1 LNHNV, CDR2 YYDKDF (reference sequence). The V segment lost 4 bases and the J segment 5 bases; nucleotides outside the gene matches: 5. Written as DNA, the CDR3 is TGTGCCACCAGCAACAACAGGGGGCTGGAGACCCAGTACTTC. Translating it yields CATSNNRGLETQYF.

The gene calls are TRBV4-1 and TRBJ2-7, with 9 bases matching TRBD2. The CDR3 spans 16 residues. Germline V gene lookup returns CDR1 MGHRA and CDR2 YSYEKL. With 2 bases clipped from V and 3 bases from J, the junction kept 8 bases outside the gene matches. CDR3 sequence: CASSQLLAGVHYEQYF. The CDR3 bases are TGCGCCAGCAGCCAACTCTTAGCGGGGGTGCACTACGAGCAGTACTTC.